These 20 T cell receptor beta chains originate from one sample sequenced in a study of blood T cell repertoires in COVID-19. Assay used: immunoSEQ multiplex PCR; TCRdb lists only in-frame clones, some missing. The data show fewer than 250,000 clones, about 90% seen once. Source material: PBMCs or T cells enriched from blood (not recorded which). The receptor source for this set is a woman under 30 who had recovered from COVID-19.

The chain combines TRBV9 with TRBJ2-5; 7 positions agree with TRBD1. J gave up 2 bases and V 0 bases, and 4 bases lay outside the gene matches. Germline CDR1 reads SGDLS; CDR2 reads YYNGEE. This CDR3 contains 15 residues. The CDR3 spells CASSVDNRGQETQYF. The CDR3 region has the DNA TGTGCCAGCAGCGTAGACAACAGGGGTCAAGAGACCCAGTACTTC.

The CDR3 DNA sequence: TGTGCCATCAGTGATAAAATTAGTCCGGGAGAGCTAGGCTATGGCTACACCTTC. Residues: CAISDKISPGELGYGYTF. The V call is TRBV10-3, the J call TRBJ1-2; D uncertain. Germline CDR1 is ENHRY and CDR2 is SYGVKD. The length of the CDR3 is 18 residues. Trimming cost V 3 bases and J 4 bases, with 24 bases left between them.

The genes are TRBV5-4 and TRBJ2-7, with 8 positions matching TRBD2. The CDR3 loop spans 16 amino acids. The V gene's germline CDR1 is SGHNT and CDR2 YYREEE (reference sequence). The V gene end was trimmed by 4 bases and the J gene end by 2 bases; junction bases not matched to a gene: 11. For the CDR3, the DNA is TGTGCCAGCAGCCCCTTACGGGGGGGCAGGGCCTACGAGCAGTACTTC. Its protein product is CASSPLRGGRAYEQYF. The whole variable domain, remainder taken from reference TRBV5-4 and TRBJ2-7, is ETGVTQSPTHLIKTRGQQVTLRCSSQSGHNTVSWYQQALGQGPQFIFQYYREEENGRGNFPPRFSGLQFPNYSSELNVNALELDDSALYLCASSPLRGGRAYEQYFGPGTRLTVT.

This sequence joins TRBV7-9 and TRBJ1-6, with D unresolved. This CDR3 region has 14 residues. Trimming took off 1 base at V and 6 bases at J, with 7 bases between the two ends. The germline gives CDR1 SEHNR, CDR2 FQNEAQ (reference sequence). CDR3 nucleotide sequence: TGTGCCAGCAGCTTAGAACAGATTAATTCACCCCTCCACTTT. Protein sequence: CASSLEQINSPLHF.

The genes are TRBV29-1 and TRBJ1-2; D ambiguous. Germline V gene sequence: CDR1 SQVTM, CDR2 ANQGSEA. Trimming removed 0 bases from V and 7 bases from J, with 6 bases in between. CDR3 length equals 11 residues. The DNA for the CDR3 is TGCAGCGTTGAAGAGCGGGTTGGCTACACCTTC. Translating it yields CSVEERVGYTF.

This clone has just one count. V gene TRBV11-2 combines with J gene TRBJ2-3; TRBD2 matches 7 bases. Germline V gene sequence: CDR1 SGHAT, CDR2 FQNNGV. Losses at the gene ends were 2 bases for V and 1 base for J; bases not matched to a gene: 12. The CDR3 consists of 18 residues. Here the CDR3 DNA reads TGTGCCAGCAGCTTATTACATAAGCGGGGCGTTGGCACAGATACGCAGTATTTT. Amino acid sequence: CASSLLHKRGVGTDTQYF.

This chain links TRBV18 with TRBJ2-3; a weak D match, TRBD1 (6 bases). Germline V CDR1 and CDR2: KGHSH, LQKENI. This CDR3 is 18 amino acids long. Trimming removed 1 base at V and 6 bases at J, with 23 bases between. CDR3 sequence reads: CASSPRQTGQGRLDTQYF. The CDR3 DNA is TGTGCCAGCTCACCACGGCAAACGGGACAAGGCCGTTTGGATACGCAGTATTTT. The full variable domain, rest sourced from reference TRBV18 and TRBJ2-3, is NAGVMQNPRHLVRRRGQEARLRCSPMKGHSHVYWYRQLPEEGLKFMVYLQKENIIDESGMPKERFSAEFPKEGPSILRIQQVVRGDSAAYFCASSPRQTGQGRLDTQYFGPGTRLTVL.

For this clone: A junction end diverges from the germline sequence, so it may reflect a read error. The genes are TRBV13 and TRBJ1-5, with 7 bases fitting TRBD1. Looked up from germline, CDR1 is PRHDT and CDR2 is FYEKMQ (reference sequence). The CDR3 covers 12 residues. CDR3 protein: CASSAKGQRQHF. The CDR3 nucleotides are TGTGCCAGCAGCGCAAAGGGACAGCGCCAGCATTTT.

The J gene is TRBJ2-3, the V gene TRBV19; D call uncertain. CDR1 is LNHDA, CDR2 SQIVND, per germline (reference sequence). The CDR3 extends over 13 amino acids. Trimming shortened V by 4 bases and J by 1 base, and 6 bases separated the two germline ends. This CDR3 is CASSNRGTDTQYF. The CDR3 coding sequence is TGTGCCAGTAGTAATCGGGGCACAGATACGCAGTATTTT.

This chain uses TRBV19 with TRBJ1-4; the D gene is possibly TRBD1 (6 bases). The germline CDR1 and CDR2 sequences are LNHDA and SQIVND (reference sequence). The CDR3 is made up of 15 amino acids. V shed 5 bases and J shed 3 bases, with 13 bases lying between them. The CDR3: CASSSGQQANEKLFF. The CDR3 nucleotides are TGTGCCAGTAGTTCCGGACAGCAGGCTAATGAAAAACTGTTTTTT.

The chain links TRBV12-5 to TRBJ1-2; TRBD1 agrees at 9 bases. The CDR3 spans 18 residues. Germline values: CDR1 LGHNT, CDR2 FRNRAP. V lost 6 bases, J lost 4 bases, and 18 bases stayed unmatched. The CDR3 protein is CASGLTLLPGQGIYGYTF. Written as DNA, the CDR3 is TGTGCTAGTGGCTTGACCTTATTGCCGGGACAGGGAATCTATGGCTACACCTTC.

The genes are TRBV30 and TRBJ2-2; 7 positions match TRBD1. Germline CDR1 reads GTSNPN; CDR2 reads SVGIG (reference sequence). This CDR3 is built from 15 residues. The junction had 4 bases not matched to a gene; V was cut back by 3 bases and J by 0 bases. For the CDR3, the DNA is TGTGCCTGGAGAACCGGGACAGCGAACACCGGGGAGCTGTTTTTT. Translation gives CAWRTGTANTGELFF.

With regard to this clone: Distinct nucleotide sequences in the sample also encode this CDR3. The chain is built from TRBV18 and TRBJ1-2; 10 bases fit TRBD1. CDR1 KGHSH and CDR2 LQKENI come from the germline V gene. The ends lost 3 bases at V and 0 bases at J; junction bases unmatched: 1. CDR3 length: 15 residues. CDR3 residues: CASSPGQGTNYGYTF. The CDR3 DNA is TGTGCCAGCTCACCGGGACAGGGGACTAACTATGGCTACACCTTC.

V is TRBV19 and J is TRBJ2-3; tentative D call: TRBD2 (5 bases). V dropped 5 bases and J dropped 3 bases, with 12 bases sitting between them. This CDR3 is 14 amino acids long. Germline CDR1 is LNHDA and CDR2 is SQIVND (reference sequence). The CDR3 spells CASSPGRGTDTQYF. The CDR3 DNA is TGTGCCAGTAGTCCTGGCAGAGGGACAGATACGCAGTATTTT.

The V call is TRBV20-1, the J call TRBJ1-1, with D unclear. Germline CDR1 DFQATT, CDR2 SNEGSKA (reference sequence). The V and J ends lost 6 bases and 2 bases respectively, with 7 bases between them. The CDR3 has 11 amino acids. This chain's CDR3 is CSALLNTEAFF. The CDR3 DNA reads as TGCAGTGCCCTCTTAAACACTGAAGCTTTCTTT.

The table lists this clone with a count of one. The chain links TRBV28 to TRBJ1-2, with TRBD1 identical over 8 bases. The ends lost 5 bases at V and 7 bases at J; junction bases unmatched: 15. This CDR3 region has 16 residues. The V gene's germline CDR1 is MDHEN and CDR2 SYDVKM. The CDR3 DNA reads as TGTGCCAGCAGTGTCGGACAGGGAGGAGCGGTTGGTGGCTACACCTTC. This encodes CASSVGQGGAVGGYTF.

The V and J genes are TRBV28 and TRBJ2-7, with 7 bases that match TRBD1. The CDR3 consists of 14 residues. Germline CDR1 is MDHEN and CDR2 is SYDVKM. Trimming removed 6 bases from V and 1 base from J; junction bases left unmatched: 6. In nucleotides, the CDR3 is TGTGCCAGCAGCCTCGGACAGGTATCCTACGAGCAGTACTTC. Its protein is CASSLGQVSYEQYF.

The chain uses TRBV5-1 and TRBJ2-6, with D hard to call. Trimming removed 0 bases from V and 0 bases from J, with 7 bases in between. The germline V gene has CDR1 SGHRS and CDR2 YFSETQ. The CDR3 covers 16 residues. The CDR3 loop is CASSLAAGSGANVLTF. CDR3 nucleotides: TGCGCCAGCAGCTTGGCCGCCGGCTCTGGGGCCAACGTCCTGACTTTC.

The J gene is TRBJ1-2, the V gene TRBV5-6; weak D call: TRBD1 (6 bases). This CDR3 has 14 amino acids. Germline CDR1 SGHDT, CDR2 YYEEEE. V was cut by 0 bases and J by 4 bases, with 10 bases left in between. The chain's CDR3 is CASSLGQVLYGYTF. DNA of the CDR3: TGTGCCAGCAGCTTGGGACAGGTCCTCTATGGCTACACCTTC.

The chain uses TRBV10-2 and TRBJ2-5; tentative D call: TRBD2 (6 bases). The germline gives CDR1 WSHSY, CDR2 SAAADI. The V gene lost 3 bases and the J gene lost 2 bases, with 13 bases spanning the gap. This CDR3 spans 15 amino acids. CDR3 sequence (DNA): TGCGCCAGCAGTGAATGGGCGGCGGGACAAGAGACCCAGTACTTC. Its translation: CASSEWAAGQETQYF.